This TCR beta chain was sequenced for a study of cytomegalovirus exposure and HLA in healthy donors. Study-wide findings and caveats: A reported reduction in N-insertions relative to the approximately 670-donor mean was seen in an Asian-associated ancestry cluster in a later analysis. Rare sequences made up most TCRs, while some public TCRs were found in many donors.

Amplification used 60 Vbeta primers and 13 Jbeta primers. Generated by immunoSEQ multiplex PCR, the TCRdb table keeps only in-frame clones and is missing some. The profile shows under 150,000 clones, 82% of them singletons. The length of the CDR3 is 13 residues. Deletions cut 7 bases from V and 1 base from J, with 10 bases between. The germline V gene encodes CDR1 SGHAT and CDR2 FQNNGV. Donors consisted of healthy bone marrow donors. Of note for this clone: Its antigen is currently unknown.

The sequenced sample was PBMCs. The source is a woman aged 18-35 years in good health and CMV-seronegative. J is TRBJ2-5 and V is TRBV11-2, with D unresolved. CDR3 loop: CASIKAPQETQYF. The CDR3 nucleotides read TGTGCCAGCATAAAAGCGCCCCAAGAGACCCAGTACTTC.